Described below is a single T cell receptor beta chain sequence and its context. Study processing details: By means of reference gene primer amplification, nucleated cell counts were estimated. Profiling relied on immunoSEQ multiplex PCR, and the TCRdb table lists in-frame clones only, not all of them. Clone size and V and J calls were adopted from that table, with D and trimming inferred from the DNA. Of 150,000 to 200,000 clones listed, 80% to 90% are singletons. The data derive from a study of blood T cell repertoires in COVID-19. Study details: COVID-19 samples collected from the United States, Italy and Spain covered acute and convalescent phases. In each case, the material was cDNA or gDNA derived from T cells, B-cell-depleted T cells, or PBMCs.

CDR3 size: 17 residues. V lost 0 bases and J 1 base, leaving 15 bases between the germline ends. Germline V gene data show CDR1 as MNHEY and CDR2 as SMNVEV (reference sequence). Sequencing was done on a sample of peripheral blood. The chain employs TRBV27 and TRBJ1-1, with a possible D match to TRBD1 (6 bases). The receptor comes from a man in his sixties with acute or convalescent COVID-19. The CDR3 loop is CASSLSTGLGGNTEAFF. CDR3 nucleotides: TGTGCCAGCAGTTTATCCACAGGGCTAGGAGGGAACACTGAAGCTTTCTTT.